This is a list of T cell receptor beta chains from one sample in a study of T-cell memory formation after mild COVID-19. From the 5' RACE reads, TCRdb called clonotypes with MiXCR, one entry per CDR3 protein. Among 130,000 to 150,000 distinct CDR3 sequences listed, approximately 6% were seen once. Sample: PBMCs or a T cell subset sorted from them (not recorded which). The receptors shown here come from an adult woman who had mild COVID-19 (a few samples of this study predate the infection). Cell type and time point are not known. The CDR3 runs from the conserved cysteine through the conserved F or W. Each record gives: clone size, CDR3 length, V gene, J gene, D gene, CDR3 DNA, CDR3 protein. A D gene is named only where the DNA matches it firmly. Clone size is given for some rows only: seen once, a few or many times, or a class if the clone is expanded.

many,16,TRBV20-1,TRBJ2-3,TRBD2,TGCAGTGCTAGCGGGAGGTTCCTAAAGGGCACAGATACGCAGTATTTT,CSASGRFLKGTDTQYF
many,15,TRBV5-1,TRBJ2-7,-,TGCGCCAGCAGCTTGGGTCAGTCAAACGCCTACGAGCAGTACTTC,CASSLGQSNAYEQYF
many,15,TRBV20-1,TRBJ2-1,-,TGCAGTGCTAGAGCTGCGGAGGGCCCAGGGCATGAGCAGTTCTTC,CSARAAEGPGHEQFF
few,17,TRBV5-5,TRBJ2-2,-,TGTGCCAGCAGCTTGCGACAGAATCCCAGTTACACCGGGGAGCTGTTTTTT,CASSLRQNPSYTGELFF
few,18,TRBV4-2,TRBJ1-5,-,TGTGCCAGCAGCCAAGGAACTTTTGCCGACGGTAGCAATCAGCCCCAGCATTTT,CASSQGTFADGSNQPQHF
many,13,TRBV20-1,TRBJ1-4,TRBD1,TGCAGTGCACCTCAGGGGGCGGCTGAAAAACTGTTTTTT,CSAPQGAAEKLFF
-,14,TRBV27,TRBJ2-5,TRBD1,TGTGCCAGCAGGGGCACAGGGGCAGGGGAGACCCAGTACTTC,CASRGTGAGETQYF
many,15,TRBV6-5,TRBJ2-7,TRBD2,TGTGCCAGCAGTTTGTCGGCGGGGGGGCGGAACGAGCAGTACTTC,CASSLSAGGRNEQYF
-,18,TRBV5-1,TRBJ2-5,TRBD2,TGCGCCAGCAGCCCGGGTGCAGCGGGAGGGCGTTCCCAAGAGACCCAGTACTTC,CASSPGAAGGRSQETQYF
few,15,TRBV6-2/TRBV6-3,TRBJ2-6,-,TGTGCCAGCAGTCAACGGACGTCTGGGGCCAACGTCCTGACTTTC,CASSQRTSGANVLTF
many,16,TRBV4-2,TRBJ2-1,-,TGTGCCAGCAGCCAAGAGGGCAGCAGCTCCTACAATGAGCAGTTCTTC,CASSQEGSSSYNEQFF
-,15,TRBV5-6,TRBJ1-1,-,TGTGCCAGCAGCTGGATCCAGGGGTCCCCGACTGAAGCTTTCTTT,CASSWIQGSPTEAFF
few,14,TRBV4-2,TRBJ1-2,-,TGTGCCAGCAGCCAAGAAAAGGGCTTAGGGGGCTACACCTTC,CASSQEKGLGGYTF
many,18,TRBV5-1,TRBJ2-1,TRBD2,TGCGCCAGCAGCTTGACCTTAAGACTAGCGGGGCGGTACAATGAGCAGTTCTTC,CASSLTLRLAGRYNEQFF
many,15,TRBV15,TRBJ2-4,TRBD2,TGTGCCACCAGCAGCCGGCGGGAGGCTGTAAACATTCAGTACTTC,CATSSRREAVNIQYF
-,15,TRBV12-3/TRBV12-4,TRBJ2-5,-,TGTGCCAGCAGTTTTCAGAGGACGGCCCAAGAGACCCAGTACTTC,CASSFQRTAQETQYF
few,14,TRBV20-1,TRBJ2-3,-,TGCAGTGCTGCCGGGACTTTAAACACAGATACGCAGTATTTT,CSAAGTLNTDTQYF
many,15,TRBV18,TRBJ1-1,TRBD1,TGTGCCAGCTCACCGAGAGGGACAGCTAACACTGAAGCTTTCTTT,CASSPRGTANTEAFF
-,13,TRBV5-1,TRBJ2-3,-,TGCGCCAGCAGCGACTCCTACCCAGATACGCAGTATTTT,CASSDSYPDTQYF
few,12,TRBV7-3,TRBJ1-1,TRBD1,TGTGCCAGCGGGGGACAGGGCGTCTTGGCTTTCTTT,CASGGQGVLAFF
-,14,TRBV6-5,TRBJ2-5,TRBD1,TGTGCCAGCAGTTACGGTAGACAGGGGAAGACCCAGTACTTC,CASSYGRQGKTQYF
-,13,TRBV5-1,TRBJ2-5,TRBD1,TGCGCCAGCAGCCGGACAGGGATGGAGACCCAGTACTTC,CASSRTGMETQYF
many,13,TRBV11-2,TRBJ2-2,-,TGTGCCAGCAGCTTAGGTCGGGGCGGGGAGCTGTTTTTT,CASSLGRGGELFF
many,14,TRBV5-1,TRBJ1-5,TRBD1,TGCGCCAGCACGACCGGGACAGTCCATCAGCCCCAGCATTTT,CASTTGTVHQPQHF
-,14,TRBV20-1,TRBJ1-5,-,TGCAGTGCTAGAGAGGATAGGGGAAATCAGCCCCAGCATTTT,CSAREDRGNQPQHF
few,13,TRBV20-1,TRBJ1-5,-,TGCAGTGCTTATGGGGGCGGTAATCAGCCCCAGCATTTT,CSAYGGGNQPQHF
few,12,TRBV18,TRBJ2-1,-,TGTGCCAGCTCACCTTCGGGGAATGAGCAGTTCTTC,CASSPSGNEQFF
many,14,TRBV7-3,TRBJ2-1,TRBD2,TGTGCCAGCAGTCGGGGGGGATTCTACAATGAGCAGTTCTTC,CASSRGGFYNEQFF
-,13,TRBV10-3,TRBJ2-3,-,TGTGCCCGTACAGACTCGGCTACAGATACGCAGTATTTT,CARTDSATDTQYF
-,14,TRBV7-9,TRBJ2-1,-,TGTGCCAGCAGCTTAGTGGGGGCGAGAAATGAGCAGTTCTTC,CASSLVGARNEQFF
many,14,TRBV10-2,TRBJ2-7,TRBD2,TGCGCCAGCAGTGAGGTCGGGGGGTTGTACGAGCAGTACTTC,CASSEVGGLYEQYF
many,15,TRBV5-1,TRBJ2-7,TRBD2,TGCGCCAGCAGCTTGCAGCGGGGGGACTCCTACGAGCAGTACTTC,CASSLQRGDSYEQYF
many,15,TRBV7-2,TRBJ2-7,TRBD2,TGTGCCAGCAGCTCCCTAGCGGGAGTTCCCTACGAGCAGTACTTC,CASSSLAGVPYEQYF
few,14,TRBV18,TRBJ1-4,-,TGTGCCAGCGCGGGGGACGGACCTAATGAAAAACTGTTTTTT,CASAGDGPNEKLFF
-,14,TRBV7-9,TRBJ2-1,-,TGTGCCAGCAGGAGAGAGACCAGCTACAATGAGCAGTTCTTC,CASRRETSYNEQFF
few,14,TRBV4-1,TRBJ1-1,-,TGCGCCAGCAGCCAGCGGGTGTTGAACACTGAAGCTTTCTTT,CASSQRVLNTEAFF
few,13,TRBV18,TRBJ2-1,-,TGTGCCAGCTCACCGGCTATTTACAATGAGCAGTTCTTC,CASSPAIYNEQFF
many,16,TRBV5-1,TRBJ2-3,-,TGCGCCAGCAGCTTTCAGGGAGCCACTAGCACAGATACGCAGTATTTT,CASSFQGATSTDTQYF
many,16,TRBV27,TRBJ2-3,-,TGTGCCAGCAGTAGCTACAGGGGCCGGGGGACAGATACGCAGTATTTT,CASSSYRGRGTDTQYF
-,14,TRBV21-1,TRBJ2-1,-,TGTGCCAGCAGCAAAGAGGAGGCAACAGAAGAGCAGTTCTTC,CASSKEEATEEQFF
many,15,TRBV12-3/TRBV12-4,TRBJ1-1,TRBD1,TGTGCCAGCAGTTCGATCCGGACAGGGGGCACTGAAGCTTTCTTT,CASSSIRTGGTEAFF
many,15,TRBV20-1,TRBJ2-5,TRBD2,TGCAGTGCTAAACTAGCGGGAAGGCCCAGTGGGACCCAGTACTTC,CSAKLAGRPSGTQYF